This T cell receptor (beta chain) was captured in a study of T cells after yellow fever vaccination. This clonotype was observed a handful of times. No antigen is known for it. TCRdb independently ran MiXCR on the 5' RACE reads; one entry per CDR3 protein. The table records approximately 350,000 distinct CDR3 sequences, around 10% of them present only once. Study-wide points: Although most clonotypes did not, a small share appeared in both CD4 and CD8 compartments. By day 5 rather than day 15, the secondary response had peaked, though it was weaker.

This CDR3 has 15 residues. The V end lost 0 bases, the J end lost 9 bases, and 15 bases lay between the germline ends. Germline assignment: CDR1 LGHDT and CDR2 YNNKEL (reference sequence). This sample comprised PBMCs, obtained on the day of the first yellow fever vaccination. This sequence was found in a man between 18 and 29 years old who received the YFV17D yellow fever vaccine. The chain joins TRBV3-1 to TRBJ2-1; D perhaps matches TRBD1 (6 bases). The CDR3 spells CASSQDIQGFGEQFF. CDR3 DNA sequence: TGTGCCAGCAGCCAAGACATACAGGGATTCGGTGAGCAGTTCTTC.